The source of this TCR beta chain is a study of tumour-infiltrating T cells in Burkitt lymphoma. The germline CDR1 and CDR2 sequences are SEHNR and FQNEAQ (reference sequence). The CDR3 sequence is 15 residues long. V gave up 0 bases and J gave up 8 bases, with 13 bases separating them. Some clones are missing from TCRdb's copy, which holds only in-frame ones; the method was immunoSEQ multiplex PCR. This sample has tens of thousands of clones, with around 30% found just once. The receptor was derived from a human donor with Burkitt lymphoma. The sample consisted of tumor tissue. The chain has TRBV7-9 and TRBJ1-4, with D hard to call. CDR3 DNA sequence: TGTGCCAGCAGCTTAGCGGGAACCTTTAGGGAAAAACTGTTTTTT. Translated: CASSLAGTFREKLFF.